Shown below are 11 T cell receptor beta chains from a single sample sequenced in a study of T cell repertoires in ileal Crohn's disease. Sequencing was performed with immunoSEQ multiplex PCR; in TCRdb, only in-frame clones are kept and a portion is missing. The sample holds roughly 10,000 clones, 87% seen once. Time point in this sample: inflamed ileum from the surgical specimen. The sequenced material came from ileal tissue. These receptor sequences come from an adult with Crohn's disease.

The rearrangement links TRBV6-1 to TRBJ2-6; D is unresolved. The CDR3 has 13 amino acids. The V gene lost 8 bases and the J gene lost 0 bases, with 5 bases spanning the gap. Germline loops: CDR1 MNHNS, CDR2 SASEGT. CDR3: CASGRSGANVLTF. CDR3 sequence (DNA): TGTGCCAGCGGCCGCTCTGGGGCCAACGTCCTGACTTTC.

The genes are TRBV6-1 and TRBJ1-1; no clear D gene. V was trimmed by 2 bases and J by 10 bases, leaving 17 bases between them. Looked up from germline, CDR1 is MNHNS and CDR2 is SASEGT. The CDR3 is 14 amino acids. This chain's CDR3 is CASSETDRRRAAFF. The CDR3 region has the DNA TGTGCCAGCAGTGAAACCGACCGACGGAGGGCAGCTTTCTTT.

This chain uses TRBV19 with TRBJ2-7; D tentatively fits TRBD1 or TRBD2 (5 bases each). Per germline, CDR1 LNHDA and CDR2 SQIVND (reference sequence). V lost 3 bases to trimming and J lost 1 base, with 10 bases between them. The CDR3 is 14 amino acids. The CDR3: CASSMGPSSYEQYF. The CDR3 DNA sequence: TGTGCCAGTAGTATGGGACCGTCATCCTACGAGCAGTACTTC. The entire variable domain, with the rest obtained from reference TRBV19 and TRBJ2-7, is as follows: DGGITQSPKYLFRKEGQNVTLSCEQNLNHDAMYWYRQDPGQGLRLIYYSQIVNDFQKGDIAEGYSVSREKKESFPLTVTSAQKNPTAFYLCASSMGPSSYEQYFGPGTRLTVT.

This sequence joins TRBV9 and TRBJ2-7; D could derive from TRBD1 or TRBD2 (6 bases each). The CDR3 is 15 residues long. Between the trimmed V and J ends, which lost 6 bases and 4 bases, there was a span of 20 bases. From germline, CDR1 is SGDLS and CDR2 YYNGEE. Here the CDR3 reads CASTRGGDTIYEQYF. In DNA, the CDR3 is TGTGCCAGCACCAGAGGAGGGGACACAATATACGAGCAGTACTTC.

The chain carries TRBV11-2 and TRBJ1-4; D gene uncertain. Germline V lookup: CDR1 SGHAT, CDR2 FQNNGV. V lost 1 base and J 10 bases, leaving 4 bases between the germline ends. The CDR3 has 11 residues. This chain's CDR3 is CASSLGTKLFF. CDR3 DNA sequence: TGTGCCAGCAGCTTAGGCACAAAACTGTTTTTT.

The chain uses TRBV6-1 and TRBJ1-4; 8 positions agree with TRBD1. Trimming at V came to 6 bases and at J to 4 bases, leaving 4 bases not matched to a gene. Germline CDR1 reads MNHNS; CDR2 reads SASEGT. This CDR3 has 14 amino acids. CDR3: CASSTQGGNEKLFF. CDR3 DNA sequence: TGTGCCAGCAGCACACAGGGGGGTAATGAAAAACTGTTTTTT.

The chain couples TRBV11-1 to TRBJ2-5, with D perhaps TRBD2 (6 bases). The germline CDR1 and CDR2 sequences are SGHAT and FQDESV (reference sequence). CDR3 length equals 13 residues. The V end was cut by 1 base, the J end by 7 bases, with 10 bases between. CDR3 sequence: CASSLGTTVTQYF. The CDR3 DNA sequence: TGTGCCAGCAGCTTAGGGACTACAGTGACCCAGTACTTC. The variable domain in full, with the rest retrieved from reference TRBV11-1 and TRBJ2-5, is EAEVAQSPRYKITEKSQAVAFWCDPISGHATLYWYRQILGQGPELLVQFQDESVVDDSQLPKDRFSAERLKGVDSTLKIQPAELGDSAMYLCASSLGTTVTQYFGPGTRLLVL.

V and J are TRBV5-6 and TRBJ2-3, with 9 bases identical to TRBD2. Germline trimming cut 0 bases from V and 6 bases from J; bases unmatched to any gene: 8. The CDR3 sequence is 16 residues long. Germline V CDR1 and CDR2: SGHDT, YYEEEE. In nucleotides, the CDR3 is TGTGCCAGCAGCTTGGTGAGCGGGAGGACGTGGGATACGCAGTATTTT. Translation: CASSLVSGRTWDTQYF.

The rearrangement joins TRBV19 to TRBJ2-1; TRBD1 aligns across 7 bases. The CDR3 is made up of 17 amino acids. V lost 4 bases to trimming and J lost 5 bases; unmatched junction nucleotides: 14. Germline V gene data show CDR1 as LNHDA and CDR2 as SQIVND (reference sequence). CDR3: CASSTSPKGQFDNEQFF. The CDR3 DNA is TGTGCCAGTAGTACCTCCCCCAAGGGACAGTTTGACAATGAGCAGTTCTTC. Based on the CDR3 plus reference TRBV19 and TRBJ2-1, the full variable domain is DGGITQSPKYLFRKEGQNVTLSCEQNLNHDAMYWYRQDPGQGLRLIYYSQIVNDFQKGDIAEGYSVSREKKESFPLTVTSAQKNPTAFYLCASSTSPKGQFDNEQFFGPGTRLTVL.

J is TRBJ1-3 and V is TRBV19, with unresolved D. With 4 bases removed from V and 4 bases from J, the gap between germline ends came to 8 bases. This CDR3 has 13 residues. Germline CDR1 reads LNHDA; CDR2 reads SQIVND (reference sequence). DNA of the CDR3: TGTGCCAGTAGTAGTTACCCCGGAAACACCATATATTTT. Residues: CASSSYPGNTIYF.

The J gene is TRBJ1-2, the V gene TRBV5-6; D is possibly TRBD1 (6 bases). Germline V lookup: CDR1 SGHDT, CDR2 YYEEEE. V lost 7 bases to trimming and J lost 3 bases, with 16 bases between them. This CDR3 contains 14 residues. The CDR3 DNA sequence: TGTGCCAGCGCGACAGGAGATGGTGACTATGGCTACACCTTC. Translation: CASATGDGDYGYTF.